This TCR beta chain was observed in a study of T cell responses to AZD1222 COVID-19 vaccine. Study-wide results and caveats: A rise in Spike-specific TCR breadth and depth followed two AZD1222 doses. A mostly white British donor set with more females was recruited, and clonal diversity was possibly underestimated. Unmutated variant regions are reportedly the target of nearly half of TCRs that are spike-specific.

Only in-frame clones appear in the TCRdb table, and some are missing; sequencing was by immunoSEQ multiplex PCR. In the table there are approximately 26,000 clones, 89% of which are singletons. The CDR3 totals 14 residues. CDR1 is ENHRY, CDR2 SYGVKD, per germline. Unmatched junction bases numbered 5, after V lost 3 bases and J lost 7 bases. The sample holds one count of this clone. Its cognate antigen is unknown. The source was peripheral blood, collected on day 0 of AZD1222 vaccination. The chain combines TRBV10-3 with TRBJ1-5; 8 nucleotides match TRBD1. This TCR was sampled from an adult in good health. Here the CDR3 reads CAISDSTGVQPQHF. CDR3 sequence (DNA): TGTGCCATCAGTGACTCGACAGGGGTACAGCCCCAGCATTTT.